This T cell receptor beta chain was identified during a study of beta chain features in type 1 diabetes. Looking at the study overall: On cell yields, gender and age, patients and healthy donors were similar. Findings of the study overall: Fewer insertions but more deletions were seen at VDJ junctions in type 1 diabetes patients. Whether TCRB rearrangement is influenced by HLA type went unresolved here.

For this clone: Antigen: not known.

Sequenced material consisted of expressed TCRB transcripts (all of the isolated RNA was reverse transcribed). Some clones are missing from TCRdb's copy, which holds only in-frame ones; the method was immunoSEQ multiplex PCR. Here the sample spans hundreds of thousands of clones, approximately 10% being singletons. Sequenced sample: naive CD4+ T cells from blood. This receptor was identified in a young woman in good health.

The CDR3 sequence: CASSPLVGNTEAFF. CDR3 nucleotide sequence: TGTGCCAGCTCACCGCTTGTCGGGAACACTGAAGCTTTCTTT. This chain joins TRBV18 and TRBJ1-1; D is unclear. The length of the CDR3 is 14 residues. CDR1 KGHSH and CDR2 LQKENI come from the germline V gene. V was clipped by 3 bases and J by 1 base, with 9 bases between them.